Listed below are T cell receptor beta chains from one sample, sequenced in a study of siplizumab effects on memory and regulatory T cells. Sequenced by immunoSEQ multiplex PCR; TCRdb stores in-frame clones only, minus some. Of over 95,000 clones in the sample, around 93% were seen once. The sequencing input was non-Treg CD4+ T cells sorted from blood. The receptors were gathered from a human donor in good health. The CDR3 runs from the conserved cysteine through the conserved F or W. Fields, in order: V gene, clone size, J gene, CDR3 protein. For some rows the clone size is stated as once, few or many, or as a class when expanded; others skip it.

v_gene: TRBV19
abundance: -
j_gene: TRBJ1-2
CDR3aa: CASSIKDRANYGYTF

v_gene: TRBV18
abundance: -
j_gene: TRBJ2-3
CDR3aa: CASQTGTFGTNTQYF

v_gene: TRBV4-2
abundance: -
j_gene: TRBJ2-3
CDR3aa: CASSQDRLAGGRGDTQYF

v_gene: TRBV10-3
abundance: -
j_gene: TRBJ2-5
CDR3aa: CAIGLAGVETQYF

v_gene: TRBV21-1
abundance: -
j_gene: TRBJ2-5
CDR3aa: CASSHQGAADQETQYF

v_gene: TRBV4-1
abundance: -
j_gene: TRBJ2-1
CDR3aa: CASSQELPGGNEQFF

v_gene: TRBV7-2
abundance: -
j_gene: TRBJ2-3
CDR3aa: CASSSGTIADTQYF

v_gene: TRBV25-1
abundance: -
j_gene: TRBJ1-5
CDR3aa: CASSEFQGNQPQHF

v_gene: TRBV10-1
abundance: -
j_gene: TRBJ2-2
CDR3aa: CASSALGTSVGTGELFF

v_gene: TRBV6-5
abundance: -
j_gene: TRBJ1-3
CDR3aa: CASTPGDRNTIYF

v_gene: TRBV29-1
abundance: -
j_gene: TRBJ1-3
CDR3aa: CSVQVNSGNTIYF

v_gene: TRBV7-9
abundance: -
j_gene: TRBJ1-4
CDR3aa: CASSLALGLNEKLFF

v_gene: TRBV2
abundance: few
j_gene: TRBJ1-2
CDR3aa: CASSLGQFYGYTF

v_gene: TRBV7-9
abundance: -
j_gene: TRBJ2-1
CDR3aa: CASSLETSGGNEQFF

v_gene: TRBV18
abundance: -
j_gene: TRBJ2-7
CDR3aa: CASSPSPGTASSYEQYF

v_gene: TRBV5-6
abundance: -
j_gene: TRBJ2-7
CDR3aa: CASSGGVGGGPDEQYF

v_gene: TRBV9
abundance: -
j_gene: TRBJ2-3
CDR3aa: CASSKSGTGLPDTQYF

v_gene: TRBV4-1
abundance: -
j_gene: TRBJ1-6
CDR3aa: CASSQPTKGRKGDSPLHF

v_gene: TRBV28
abundance: -
j_gene: TRBJ2-2
CDR3aa: CASSLFRLGQVNTGELFF

v_gene: TRBV7-9
abundance: few
j_gene: TRBJ2-3
CDR3aa: CASSSRTLNRDTQYF

v_gene: TRBV7-3
abundance: -
j_gene: TRBJ2-3
CDR3aa: CASSKASGTRYF

v_gene: TRBV28
abundance: -
j_gene: TRBJ2-3
CDR3aa: CASSSLPPGLAGGRPDTQYF

v_gene: TRBV29-1
abundance: -
j_gene: TRBJ2-3
CDR3aa: CSVPPGGTDTQYF

v_gene: TRBV6-1
abundance: -
j_gene: TRBJ2-1
CDR3aa: CASSESGGQFF

v_gene: TRBV28
abundance: -
j_gene: TRBJ2-5
CDR3aa: CASRTPQGRRETQYF

v_gene: TRBV5-1
abundance: -
j_gene: TRBJ2-2
CDR3aa: CASSLDTAANTGELFF

v_gene: TRBV6-6
abundance: few
j_gene: TRBJ1-6
CDR3aa: CASSPTSTGPNSPLHF

v_gene: TRBV6-5
abundance: -
j_gene: TRBJ2-7
CDR3aa: CASSNRGREQYF

v_gene: TRBV18
abundance: -
j_gene: TRBJ2-2
CDR3aa: CASSPPGQHTGELFF

v_gene: TRBV30
abundance: -
j_gene: TRBJ2-7
CDR3aa: CAWVGRTIYEQYF

v_gene: TRBV11-1
abundance: -
j_gene: TRBJ1-2
CDR3aa: CASSSTGTGGLLYGYTF

v_gene: TRBV30
abundance: -
j_gene: TRBJ2-5
CDR3aa: CAWSVQRTSGGQETQYF

v_gene: TRBV5-4
abundance: -
j_gene: TRBJ1-1
CDR3aa: CASSLREGGNTEAFF

v_gene: TRBV2
abundance: -
j_gene: TRBJ2-7
CDR3aa: CASAGGEQYF

v_gene: TRBV11-2
abundance: -
j_gene: TRBJ2-5
CDR3aa: CASSSTREETQYF

v_gene: TRBV5-6
abundance: -
j_gene: TRBJ2-7
CDR3aa: CASSLRGQTSEQYF

v_gene: TRBV19
abundance: -
j_gene: TRBJ1-6
CDR3aa: CASSMGGHSPLHF

v_gene: TRBV6-6
abundance: -
j_gene: TRBJ1-2
CDR3aa: CASSSTTNRDYGYTF

v_gene: TRBV11-2
abundance: -
j_gene: TRBJ2-1
CDR3aa: CASSLGRDPSWGEQFF

v_gene: TRBV7-9
abundance: -
j_gene: TRBJ2-2
CDR3aa: CASSFRQGANTGELFF

v_gene: TRBV11-2
abundance: once
j_gene: TRBJ2-2
CDR3aa: CASSLVPGGIGELFF

v_gene: TRBV7-9
abundance: -
j_gene: TRBJ1-2
CDR3aa: CASSLESGVGYTF

v_gene: TRBV9
abundance: -
j_gene: TRBJ2-2
CDR3aa: CASSAPLAGGENTGELFF

v_gene: TRBV27
abundance: -
j_gene: TRBJ1-1
CDR3aa: CASSLGRPNTEAFF

v_gene: TRBV19
abundance: -
j_gene: TRBJ2-4
CDR3aa: CASMGQGASIQYF

v_gene: TRBV6-1
abundance: -
j_gene: TRBJ2-2
CDR3aa: CASSPEGGRTGELFF

v_gene: TRBV19
abundance: -
j_gene: TRBJ2-5
CDR3aa: CASSIGMGVETQYF

v_gene: TRBV4-3
abundance: -
j_gene: TRBJ1-1
CDR3aa: CASSPTTGRDTEAFF

v_gene: TRBV11-2
abundance: -
j_gene: TRBJ1-3
CDR3aa: CASSTTPISGNTIYF

v_gene: TRBV25-1
abundance: -
j_gene: TRBJ2-5
CDR3aa: CASGAGGRETQYF

v_gene: TRBV6-1
abundance: -
j_gene: TRBJ2-4
CDR3aa: CAVKDSGTKNIQYF

v_gene: TRBV5-1
abundance: -
j_gene: TRBJ2-3
CDR3aa: CASSLFFVTDTQYF

v_gene: TRBV6-6
abundance: -
j_gene: TRBJ1-1
CDR3aa: CASSYGGAANTEAFF

v_gene: TRBV28
abundance: -
j_gene: TRBJ1-2
CDR3aa: CASSLSGSPYGYTF

v_gene: TRBV10-2
abundance: -
j_gene: TRBJ2-5
CDR3aa: CASSGSSGGPQETQYF

v_gene: TRBV2
abundance: -
j_gene: TRBJ1-5
CDR3aa: CASMGVASQPQHF

v_gene: TRBV4-3
abundance: -
j_gene: TRBJ1-1
CDR3aa: CASSQGEDRTAFF

v_gene: TRBV6-6
abundance: -
j_gene: TRBJ2-2
CDR3aa: CACASGTGELFF

v_gene: TRBV28
abundance: -
j_gene: TRBJ2-2
CDR3aa: CASSGTSTGELFF

v_gene: TRBV2
abundance: -
j_gene: TRBJ1-2
CDR3aa: CASRGQAHGYTF